This T cell receptor beta chain was captured in a study of control samples from healthy donors and cancer patients. This table comes from immunoSEQ multiplex PCR, and its TCRdb copy is limited to in-frame clones, with some not included. Among 100,000 or so clones listed, 85% to 90% were seen once. The source material was blood. This receptor was obtained from a man aged 25 to 45 in good health.

CDR3 in amino acids: CAGSPGPPHEQYF. In nucleotides, the CDR3 is TGTGCCGGTTCTCCGGGCCCCCCCCACGAGCAGTACTTC. The rearrangement uses TRBV28 and TRBJ2-7; D uncertain. Germline-derived CDR1 and CDR2 are MDHEN and SYDVKM. This CDR3 region has 13 residues. V lost 11 bases and J 5 bases, leaving 19 bases between the germline ends.